This T cell receptor (beta chain) was identified during a study of T-cell memory formation after mild COVID-19. TCRdb reprocessed the 5' RACE reads via MiXCR and lists one record per CDR3 protein. The table has approximately 100,000 distinct CDR3 sequences, 11% seen once; the top ten hold roughly 40%. The CDR3 loop spans 13 amino acids. The germline V gene encodes CDR1 DFQATT and CDR2 SNEGSKA (reference sequence). V was shortened by 6 bases and J by 0 bases, with 12 bases between the two germline ends. Sequencing was performed on PBMCs or a T cell subset sorted from them (not recorded which). The chain combines TRBV20-1 with TRBJ2-7; D not resolved. This sequence originates from a man aged 18 to 29 who had mild COVID-19 (a few samples of this study predate the infection). Cell type and time point are not known. The CDR3 spells CSARPLDSYEQYF. The CDR3 DNA is TGCAGTGCAAGGCCCCTGGACTCCTACGAGCAGTACTTC.